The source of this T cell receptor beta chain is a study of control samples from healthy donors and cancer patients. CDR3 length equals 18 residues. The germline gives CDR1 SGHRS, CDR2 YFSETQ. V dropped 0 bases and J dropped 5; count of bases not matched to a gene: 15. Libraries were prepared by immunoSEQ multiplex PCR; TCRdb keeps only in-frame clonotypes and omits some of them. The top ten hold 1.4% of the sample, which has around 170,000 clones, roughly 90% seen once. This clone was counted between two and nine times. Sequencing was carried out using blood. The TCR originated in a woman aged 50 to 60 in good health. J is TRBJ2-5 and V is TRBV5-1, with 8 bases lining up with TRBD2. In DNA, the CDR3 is TGCGCCAGCAGCTTGGGTTCACTAGCGGCCTCCACGAGGGAGACCCAGTACTTC. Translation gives CASSLGSLAASTRETQYF.